One and the same sample provided the 15 T cell receptor beta chains below, sequenced in a study of shared clonotypes between healthy human individuals. Repertoires were generated with immunoSEQ multiplex PCR, while TCRdb's copy carries only in-frame clones and drops some. The sample holds roughly 490,000 clones, over 65% seen once. Sequences were obtained from PBMCs. These receptors all stem from a woman between 40 and 55 years old in good health. Some clones in this sample may be carry-over from other donors' samples.

In its sample, this clone was seen a few times. The chain uses TRBV10-3 and TRBJ2-5, with 11 nucleotides matching TRBD2. This CDR3 is built from 17 residues. CDR1 ENHRY and CDR2 SYGVKD come from the germline V gene. Trimming removed 0 bases from V and 6 bases from J; junction bases left unmatched: 9. The CDR3 nucleotides read TGTGCCATCAGTGAGTCAGATAGCGGGAGGGGTAAGAAGACCCAGTACTTC. This gives the protein CAISESDSGRGKKTQYF.

The chain has TRBV7-9 and TRBJ2-5; D is ambiguous. V shed 1 base and J shed 4 bases, with 7 bases lying between them. The length of the CDR3 is 13 residues. Germline lookup yields CDR1 SEHNR and CDR2 FQNEAQ (reference sequence). The CDR3 protein is CASSLGLVETQYF. For the CDR3, the DNA is TGTGCCAGCAGCTTAGGTCTAGTAGAGACCCAGTACTTC.

This rearrangement joins TRBV29-1 to TRBJ2-4; TRBD1 matches at 7 bases. The germline V gene encodes CDR1 SQVTM and CDR2 ANQGSEA. This CDR3 is 15 amino acids long. V shed 5 bases and J 1 base; nucleotides not matched to a gene: 8. The CDR3 DNA is TGCAGCGTTATCCGACAGGGTCGGGCCAAAAACATTCAGTACTTC. Its translation: CSVIRQGRAKNIQYF.

The V and J genes are TRBV16 and TRBJ2-7; a weak D match, TRBD2 (5 bases). Germline V gene data show CDR1 as KGHSY and CDR2 as FQNENV. V dropped 3 bases and J dropped 2 bases, with 8 bases sitting between them. The CDR3 is made up of 13 amino acids. The CDR3 nucleotides read TGTGCCAGCAGCCAGTCGGGGACCTACGAGCAGTACTTC. This translates into CASSQSGTYEQYF. The full variable domain, with the rest looked up from reference TRBV16 and TRBJ2-7, is GEEVAQTPKHLVRGEGQKAKLYCAPIKGHSYVFWYQQVLKNEFKFLISFQNENVFDETGMPKERFSAKCLPNSPCSLEIQATKLEDSAVYFCASSQSGTYEQYFGPGTRLTVT.

The chain uses TRBV19 and TRBJ1-5; no reliable D call. V gave up 1 base and J gave up 3 bases, with 7 bases separating them. The CDR3 consists of 14 residues. Germline assignment: CDR1 LNHDA and CDR2 SQIVND (reference sequence). The chain's CDR3 is CASSIVSYNQPQHF. CDR3 coding DNA: TGTGCCAGTAGTATAGTCTCCTACAATCAGCCCCAGCATTTT.

This chain links TRBV7-6 with TRBJ2-1; D might be TRBD2 (6 bases). With 5 bases removed from V and 6 bases from J, the gap between germline ends came to 14 bases. CDR1 SGHVS and CDR2 FNYEAQ come from the germline V gene. The CDR3 totals 14 residues. The CDR3 region has the DNA TGTGCCAGCAGCCCCCAGATCGGGGGCAATGAGCAGTTCTTC. It specifies CASSPQIGGNEQFF.

The rearrangement joins TRBV6-5 to TRBJ2-6; D is possibly TRBD2 (6 bases). Germline values: CDR1 MNHEY, CDR2 SVGAGI. The CDR3 runs to 14 residues. Trimming pared 6 bases from V and 0 bases from J, leaving 6 bases between. The CDR3: CASRGLSGANVLTF. CDR3 DNA: TGTGCCAGCAGGGGACTCTCTGGGGCCAACGTCCTGACTTTC.

As for this clone: One junction end does not reproduce the germline sequence, and a read error may be involved. This sequence joins TRBV5-4 and TRBJ2-7; D is perhaps TRBD1 or TRBD2 (5 bases each). Germline V gene sequence: CDR1 SGHNT, CDR2 YYREEE (reference sequence). This CDR3 has 12 amino acids. The CDR3: CASSLDLGTGIF. The DNA for the CDR3 is TGTGCCAGCAGCTTGGATTTGGGGACCGGGATCTTC. The full variable domain, in which reference TRBV5-4 and TRBJ2-7 provide the parts outside the CDR3, is ETGVTQSPTHLIKTRGQQVTLRCSSQSGHNTVSWYQQALGQGPQFIFQYYREEENGRGNFPPRFSGLQFPNYSSELNVNALELDDSALYLCASSLDLGTGIFGPGTRLTVT.

The DNA for the CDR3 is TGTGCCTGGCTATCCCCCGGGGCAGATACGCAGTATTTT. The encoded protein is CAWLSPGADTQYF. The chain recombines TRBV30 with TRBJ2-3, with a tentative D call TRBD2 (5 bases). Germline V CDR1 and CDR2: GTSNPN, SVGIG (reference sequence). Trimming took off 5 bases at V and 4 bases at J, with 13 bases between the two ends. CDR3 size: 13 residues.

The chain is built from TRBV7-2 and TRBJ2-1; 10 bases line up with TRBD2. Germline V gives CDR1 SGHTA, CDR2 FQGNSA. With 3 bases clipped from V and 8 bases from J, the junction kept 7 bases outside the gene matches. CDR3 length equals 15 residues. The CDR3 region has the DNA TGTGCCAGCAGCTTGCAGGGAAGCGGGGGGGATGAGCAGTTCTTC. Translated, it gives CASSLQGSGGDEQFF.

The genes are TRBV30 and TRBJ2-1, with TRBD2 as a possible D gene (5 bases). V lost 1 base, J lost 6 bases, and 16 bases lay in between. This CDR3 contains 15 residues. The germline V gene encodes CDR1 GTSNPN and CDR2 SVGIG (reference sequence). The CDR3 loop reads CAWSALGSAVNEQFF. The CDR3 nucleotides are TGTGCCTGGAGTGCACTGGGGAGCGCCGTCAATGAGCAGTTCTTC.

The J gene is TRBJ2-7, the V gene TRBV4-3; D gene ambiguous. V dropped 0 bases and J dropped 4 bases, with 16 bases sitting between them. Germline-derived CDR1 and CDR2 are LGHNA and YSLEER. CDR3 length: 16 residues. This chain's CDR3 is CASSQDTAPDRYEQYF. The CDR3 nucleotides read TGCGCCAGCAGCCAAGATACGGCCCCAGACCGTTACGAGCAGTACTTC.

CDR3 residues: CASITTGMSEQYF. The CDR3, as DNA: TGTGCCAGCATTACTACAGGGATGAGCGAGCAGTACTTC. This chain uses TRBV2 with TRBJ2-7, with D perhaps TRBD1 (6 bases). There are 13 residues in the CDR3. The V end lost 7 bases, the J end lost 6 bases, and 16 bases lay between the germline ends. The germline CDR1 and CDR2 sequences are SNHLY and FYNNEI.

The chain is built from TRBV5-1 and TRBJ2-3; TRBD2 matches at 11 bases. CDR1 and CDR2 from the germline V gene are SGHRS and YFSETQ. The trim removed 4 bases at V and 0 bases at J, leaving 4 bases unmatched. CDR3 length: 16 amino acids. The CDR3 nucleotides read TGCGCCAGCAGCGTGACTAGCGGGACTAGCACAGATACGCAGTATTTT. Its translation is CASSVTSGTSTDTQYF.

V and J are TRBV7-9 and TRBJ1-1, with D maybe TRBD1 (5 bases). The CDR3 runs 14 residues. Germline lookup yields CDR1 SEHNR and CDR2 FQNEAQ (reference sequence). V was clipped by 7 bases and J by 3 bases, with 15 bases between them. The DNA for the CDR3 is TGTGCCAGCAACCTATGGGTGGGGGACACTGAAGCTTTCTTT. Protein product: CASNLWVGDTEAFF.